This T cell receptor (beta chain) was identified during a study of T cells expressing NK-cell markers. Each CDR3 protein gets one entry in TCRdb, which reprocessed the 5' RACE reads and gives no DNA. The listing records hundreds of thousands of distinct CDR3 sequences. This CDR3 is 16 amino acids long. Germline loops: CDR1 KGHDR, CDR2 SFDVKD. V usage is TRBV24-1 and J usage is TRBJ2-3; TCRdb lists TRBD1, though no DNA is available to test this call. This receptor was identified in a woman between 18 and 70 years old in good health. Sequencing was done on a sample of blood T cells: a sorted CD56 or NKG2C T cell subset, CD4+ or CD8+ T cells, or bulk PBMC T cells (not recorded which). The CDR3 here is CATSKDRAGSLDTQYF.